One sample yielded the 26 T cell receptor beta chains listed below, sequenced in a study of cytomegalovirus exposure and HLA in healthy donors. Produced via immunoSEQ multiplex PCR; TCRdb's table is partial and in-frame only. The table shows tens of thousands of clones, with about 96% occurring only once. Sequencing input: PBMCs. Receptors were obtained from a man younger than 35 in good health and CMV-seropositive.

The chain is built from TRBV12-5 and TRBJ2-1, with 11 bases fitting TRBD2. The germline gives CDR1 LGHNT, CDR2 FRNRAP. The CDR3 has 16 residues. V shed 7 bases and J 3 bases; nucleotides not matched to a gene: 8. This CDR3 reads CASAPGGTSGYNEQFF. CDR3 bases: TGTGCTAGTGCCCCGGGGGGGACTAGCGGCTACAATGAGCAGTTCTTC.

The rearrangement joins TRBV6-1 to TRBJ2-7; D possibly corresponds to TRBD2 (5 bases). Deletions cut 8 bases from V and 1 base from J, with 15 bases between. From germline, CDR1 is MNHNS and CDR2 SASEGT. The CDR3 totals 14 residues. The CDR3 sequence is CASSGRLSSYEQYF. For the CDR3, the DNA is TGTGCCAGCTCGGGGAGACTCTCTTCCTACGAGCAGTACTTC.

The chain joins TRBV28 to TRBJ2-7, with 13 positions matching TRBD2. The CDR3 contains 16 residues. Unmatched junction bases numbered 4, after V lost 4 bases and J lost 1 base. The V gene's germline CDR1 is MDHEN and CDR2 SYDVKM. The CDR3: CASSYKTSGRSYEQYF. CDR3 bases: TGTGCCAGCAGTTACAAGACTAGCGGGAGGTCCTACGAGCAGTACTTC.

The chain carries TRBV5-1 and TRBJ1-4; D not resolved. The germline V and J ends were trimmed by 0 bases and 5 bases, with 8 bases remaining between them. Germline assignment: CDR1 SGHRS and CDR2 YFSETQ. The CDR3 contains 14 residues. CDR3 sequence (DNA): TGCGCCAGCAGCTTGGGTACAAAAAATGAAAAACTGTTTTTT. Residues: CASSLGTKNEKLFF.

The chain combines TRBV5-6 with TRBJ2-2; 9 nucleotides line up with TRBD2. The CDR3 extends over 15 amino acids. V shed 3 bases and J 7 bases; nucleotides not matched to a gene: 7. Germline-derived CDR1 and CDR2 are SGHDT and YYEEEE. The CDR3 coding sequence is TGTGCCAGCAGCTGGACTAGCGAATCGGGCGGGGAGCTGTTTTTT. It yields the protein CASSWTSESGGELFF. The entire variable domain, with the rest obtained from reference TRBV5-6 and TRBJ2-2, is as follows: DAGVTQSPTHLIKTRGQQVTLRCSPKSGHDTVSWYQQALGQGPQFIFQYYEEEERQRGNFPDRFSGHQFPNYSSELNVNALLLGDSALYLCASSWTSESGGELFFGEGSRLTVL.

With regard to this clone: A read error may account for a junction end that differs from germline. This chain joins TRBV7-7 and TRBJ2-7; D unresolved. From germline, CDR1 is SSHAT and CDR2 FNYEAQ (reference sequence). The CDR3 has 13 amino acids. CDR3 region: CASSLTEIYEQYF. The CDR3 DNA is TGTGCTAGCAGCTTAACAGAAATCTACGAGCAGTACTTC.

The chain recombines TRBV7-9 with TRBJ1-1, with D unresolved. Trimming left V 5 bases short and J 1 base short, with 17 bases between. The CDR3 is made up of 16 amino acids. CDR1 is SEHNR, CDR2 FQNEAQ, per germline (reference sequence). Written as DNA, the CDR3 is TGTGCCAGCAGCCCCTACAGTCAACTGGGGAACACTGAAGCTTTCTTT. Translation: CASSPYSQLGNTEAFF.

This chain uses TRBV2 with TRBJ2-2; unclear D gene. The CDR3 totals 14 residues. Germline values: CDR1 SNHLY, CDR2 FYNNEI. In DNA, the CDR3 is TGTACTGATCGGAGAGTCCCCGACACCGGGGAGCTGTTTTTT. This translates into CTDRRVPDTGELFF.

CDR3 coding DNA: TGCAGCGTTAGAGGACTCCCGCCCCCCTACGAGCAGTACTTC. Translation gives CSVRGLPPPYEQYF. The chain links TRBV29-1 to TRBJ2-7, with D perhaps matching TRBD2 (5 bases). V shed 5 bases and J shed 2 bases, with 16 bases lying between them. This CDR3 contains 14 residues. CDR1 and CDR2 (germline): SQVTM, ANQGSEA.

The rearrangement joins TRBV7-3 to TRBJ2-1, with D maybe TRBD2 (6 bases). The CDR3 sequence is 14 residues long. The V gene lost 1 base and the J gene lost 3 bases, with 7 bases spanning the gap. Per germline, CDR1 SGHTA and CDR2 FQGTGA. The CDR3 DNA is TGTGCCAGCAGCTTAAGCGGGGACTACAATGAGCAGTTCTTC. This translates into CASSLSGDYNEQFF.

V is TRBV6-4 and J is TRBJ2-3; 8 bases agree with TRBD2. CDR3 length: 16 residues. V lost 0 bases and J lost 5; bases outside the gene matches: 7. Germline values: CDR1 MRHNA, CDR2 SNTAGT. In DNA, the CDR3 is TGTGCCAGCAGTGACTCGCCCGGGAGGGGAGGAGATACGCAGTATTTT. It codes for CASSDSPGRGGDTQYF.

This chain connects TRBV5-1 to TRBJ1-2; no clear D gene. Germline values: CDR1 SGHRS, CDR2 YFSETQ. CDR3 length: 18 amino acids. V lost 4 bases and J lost 5, with 27 bases in between. As DNA, the CDR3 is TGCGCCAGCAGCCAAGGAGGCCCAGGCGGATTTGCAGGATATGGCTACACCTTC. Residues: CASSQGGPGGFAGYGYTF.

The CDR3 nucleotides are TGTGCCAGCAGTTTAGGACAGGGCTTCGGAAACACTGAAGCTTTCTTT. Its translation: CASSLGQGFGNTEAFF. The chain employs TRBV27 and TRBJ1-1; 8 bases agree with TRBD1. V gave up 2 bases and J gave up 2 bases; unmatched junction bases: 7. The CDR3 runs to 16 residues. Germline CDR1 MNHEY, CDR2 SMNVEV (reference sequence).

The chain couples TRBV23-1 to TRBJ1-2; D not resolved. TRBV23-1 is recorded as an ORF, its role being uncertain. V was cut by 0 bases and J by 8 bases, with 10 bases left in between. This CDR3 is 13 amino acids long. CDR3 residues: CASSQSAGVGYTF. Here the CDR3 DNA reads TGCGCCAGCAGTCAATCGGCCGGGGTCGGCTACACCTTC.

This chain uses TRBV19 with TRBJ2-7; 7 nucleotides agree with TRBD1. Trimming removed 6 bases from V and 2 bases from J; junction bases left unmatched: 7. The CDR3 runs to 14 residues. Looked up from germline, CDR1 is LNHDA and CDR2 is SQIVND (reference sequence). Written as DNA, the CDR3 is TGTGCCAGTAGACCGGACAGGACAACCTACGAGCAGTACTTC. Encoded protein: CASRPDRTTYEQYF.

The CDR3 DNA sequence: TGTGCCACCAGCAGAGATTTAGAGGCCGGGGAGCTGTTTTTT. It is translated as CATSRDLEAGELFF. The J gene is TRBJ2-2, the V gene TRBV15; D is unresolved. Germline-derived CDR1 and CDR2 are LNHNV and YYDKDF (reference sequence). CDR3 length: 14 amino acids. Deletions cut 0 bases from V and 6 bases from J, with 8 bases between.

The chain joins TRBV5-8 to TRBJ2-6; 9 bases are shared with TRBD1. J lost 0 bases, V lost 2 bases, and 6 bases had no gene match. CDR3 length: 18 amino acids. Germline CDR1 SGHTS, CDR2 YDEGEE. CDR3 sequence: CASSFKDRGVSGANVLTF. In nucleotides, the CDR3 is TGTGCCAGCAGCTTCAAGGACAGGGGCGTCTCTGGGGCCAACGTCCTGACTTTC.

The V gene is TRBV30, the J gene TRBJ1-1; D not resolved. Between the trimmed V and J ends, which lost 0 bases and 6 bases, there was a span of 11 bases. The CDR3 extends over 13 amino acids. CDR1 is GTSNPN, CDR2 SVGIG, per germline (reference sequence). CDR3 protein: CAWSVPPRPEAFF. CDR3 DNA: TGTGCCTGGAGTGTGCCCCCGCGCCCTGAAGCTTTCTTT.

This clone is a singleton in its sample. The CDR3 sequence is CASSDEEVLGPITLRGNTEAFF. For the CDR3, the DNA is TGTGCCAGCAGTGACGAGGAGGTTCTAGGACCCATCACATTAAGAGGCAACACTGAAGCTTTCTTT. The genes are TRBV6-4 and TRBJ1-1, with no clear D. This CDR3 contains 22 residues. Per germline, CDR1 MRHNA and CDR2 SNTAGT. Trimming took 2 bases from V and 2 from J, leaving 33 bases between them.

The chain employs TRBV19 and TRBJ2-7; 11 positions match TRBD2. Germline V gene lookup returns CDR1 LNHDA and CDR2 SQIVND (reference sequence). The CDR3 consists of 14 residues. With 4 bases clipped from V and 4 bases from J, the junction kept 3 bases outside the gene matches. Here the CDR3 reads CASSRGTSGYEQYF. Here the CDR3 DNA reads TGTGCCAGTAGTAGGGGGACTAGCGGATACGAGCAGTACTTC.

The chain joins TRBV11-2 to TRBJ2-7; possible D gene TRBD2, 5 bases. The CDR3 runs 15 residues. Germline assignment: CDR1 SGHAT and CDR2 FQNNGV. The V and J ends lost 1 base and 6 bases respectively, with 16 bases between them. The CDR3 protein is CASSLGGRGFFEQYF. As DNA, the CDR3 is TGTGCCAGCAGCTTAGGAGGACGGGGTTTTTTCGAGCAGTACTTC.

The chain is built from TRBV5-4 and TRBJ2-7, with 7 bases that match TRBD2. CDR1 and CDR2 from the germline V gene are SGHNT and YYREEE (reference sequence). Unmatched junction bases numbered 4, after V lost 0 bases and J lost 1 base. The CDR3 is made up of 15 amino acids. The CDR3 reads CASSLGTSESYEQYF. CDR3 sequence (DNA): TGTGCCAGCAGCTTGGGCACTAGCGAGTCCTACGAGCAGTACTTC.

CDR3 in amino acids: CASSPTGTGFNEQFF. The CDR3 DNA is TGTGCCAGCTCACCTACCGGGACAGGGTTCAATGAGCAGTTCTTC. The rearrangement joins TRBV18 to TRBJ2-1; the match to TRBD1 covers 9 bases. Trimming removed 3 bases from V and 6 bases from J; junction bases left unmatched: 6. Germline assignment: CDR1 KGHSH and CDR2 LQKENI. The CDR3 spans 15 residues.

V usage is TRBV19 and J usage is TRBJ2-7; 13 bases match TRBD2. Trimming took 5 bases from V and 4 from J; bases not matched to a gene: 8. Germline CDR1 is LNHDA and CDR2 is SQIVND (reference sequence). The CDR3 length is 16 residues. CDR3: CASSATSGRFRYEQYF. The CDR3 nucleotides are TGTGCCAGTAGTGCGACTAGCGGGAGGTTTAGGTACGAGCAGTACTTC.

The chain has TRBV4-1 and TRBJ2-7, with TRBD1 identical over 8 bases. From germline, CDR1 is MGHRA and CDR2 YSYEKL. This CDR3 is 15 amino acids long. The J segment lost 6 bases and the V segment lost 0 bases, leaving 7 bases of the junction unmatched. CDR3 coding DNA: TGCGCCAGCAGCCAAGATCATAAGACAGGGGCCGAGCAGTACTTC. Translated: CASSQDHKTGAEQYF.

The rearrangement links TRBV28 to TRBJ1-2, with 7 bases matching TRBD1. V lost 1 base to trimming and J lost 3 bases; unmatched junction nucleotides: 5. Germline V gene sequence: CDR1 MDHEN, CDR2 SYDVKM. This CDR3 is 15 amino acids long. In DNA, the CDR3 is TGTGCCAGCAGTTTATTGGTCAGGGGGTACTATGGCTACACCTTC. Its translation: CASSLLVRGYYGYTF.